Sequencing of this T cell receptor (beta chain) was carried out in a study of early T cells in non-severe SARS-CoV-2 infection. Study at large: Sequencing of unsorted whole blood was done on bulk RNA, leaving chains unpaired.

Whole-study results and caveats: Private and CD4 specificities were missed by VDJdb matching, skewed to anti-spike CD8.

Individually, cDNA molecules had unique molecular identifiers attached to them. TCRdb processed the 5' RACE reads anew with MiXCR; each CDR3 protein has one entry. The sample lists more than 40,000 distinct CDR3 sequences, approximately 5.1% occurring once. On this clonotype: Its antigen remains unknown.

The CDR3 has 14 amino acids. The junction had 6 bases not matched to a gene; V was cut back by 6 bases and J by 5 bases. CDR1 is SGHRS, CDR2 YFSETQ, per germline. The source material was whole blood, sampled at baseline. The receptor was isolated from an adult who was a healthcare worker with PCR-confirmed SARS-CoV-2 infection or an uninfected control (not recorded which). This rearrangement joins TRBV5-1 to TRBJ2-1, with TRBD2 matching 9 bases. This CDR3 reads CASKVAGDHNEQFF. The CDR3 nucleotides read TGCGCCAGCAAGGTAGCGGGAGATCACAATGAGCAGTTCTTC.